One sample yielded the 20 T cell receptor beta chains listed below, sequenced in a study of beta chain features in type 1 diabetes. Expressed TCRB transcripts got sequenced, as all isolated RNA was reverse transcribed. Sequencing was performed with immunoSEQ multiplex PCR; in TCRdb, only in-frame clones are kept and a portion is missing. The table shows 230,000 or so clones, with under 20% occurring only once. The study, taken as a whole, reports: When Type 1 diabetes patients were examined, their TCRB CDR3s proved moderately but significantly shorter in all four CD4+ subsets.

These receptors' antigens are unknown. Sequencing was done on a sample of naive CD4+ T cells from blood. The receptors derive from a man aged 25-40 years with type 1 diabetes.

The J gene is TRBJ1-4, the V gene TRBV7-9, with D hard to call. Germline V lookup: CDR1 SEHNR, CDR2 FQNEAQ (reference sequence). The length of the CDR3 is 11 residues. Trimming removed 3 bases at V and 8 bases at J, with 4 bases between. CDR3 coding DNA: TGTGCCAGCAGCTTCGGCGAAAAACTGTTTTTT. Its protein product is CASSFGEKLFF. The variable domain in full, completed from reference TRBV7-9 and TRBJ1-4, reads DTGVSQNPRHKITKRGQNVTFRCDPISEHNRLYWYRQTLGQGPEFLTYFQNEAQLEKSRLLSDRFSAERPKGSFSTLEIQRTEQGDSAMYLCASSFGEKLFFGSGTQLSVL.

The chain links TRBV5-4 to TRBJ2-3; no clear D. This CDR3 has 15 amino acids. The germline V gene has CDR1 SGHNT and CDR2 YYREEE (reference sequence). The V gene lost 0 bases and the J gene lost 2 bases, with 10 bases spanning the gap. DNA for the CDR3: TGTGCCAGCAGCTTGGGGGCGGTCTACACAGATACGCAGTATTTT. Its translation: CASSLGAVYTDTQYF. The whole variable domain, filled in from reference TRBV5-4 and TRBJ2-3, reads ETGVTQSPTHLIKTRGQQVTLRCSSQSGHNTVSWYQQALGQGPQFIFQYYREEENGRGNFPPRFSGLQFPNYSSELNVNALELDDSALYLCASSLGAVYTDTQYFGPGTRLTVL.

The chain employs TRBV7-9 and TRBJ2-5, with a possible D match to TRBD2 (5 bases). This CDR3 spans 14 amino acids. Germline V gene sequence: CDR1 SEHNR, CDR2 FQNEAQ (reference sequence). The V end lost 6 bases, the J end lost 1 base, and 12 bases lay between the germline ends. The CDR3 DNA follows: TGTGCCAGCAGACCAAGCGGAGCCCAAGAGACCCAGTACTTC. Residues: CASRPSGAQETQYF. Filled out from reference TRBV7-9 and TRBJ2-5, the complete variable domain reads DTGVSQNPRHKITKRGQNVTFRCDPISEHNRLYWYRQTLGQGPEFLTYFQNEAQLEKSRLLSDRFSAERPKGSFSTLEIQRTEQGDSAMYLCASRPSGAQETQYFGPGTRLLVL.

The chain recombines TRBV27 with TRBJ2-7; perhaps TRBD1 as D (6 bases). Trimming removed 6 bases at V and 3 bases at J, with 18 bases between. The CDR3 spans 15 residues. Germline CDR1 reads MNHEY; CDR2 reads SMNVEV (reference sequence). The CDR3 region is CASSYPGAGVYEQYF. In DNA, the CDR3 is TGTGCCAGCAGCTACCCCGGTGCAGGGGTCTACGAGCAGTACTTC.

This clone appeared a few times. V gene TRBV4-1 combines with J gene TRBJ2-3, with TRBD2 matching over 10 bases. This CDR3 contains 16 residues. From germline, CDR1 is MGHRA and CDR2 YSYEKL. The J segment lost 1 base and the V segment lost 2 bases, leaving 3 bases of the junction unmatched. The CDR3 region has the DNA TGCGCCAGCAGCCAATATCTAGCGGGAGGCACAGATACGCAGTATTTT. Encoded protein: CASSQYLAGGTDTQYF.

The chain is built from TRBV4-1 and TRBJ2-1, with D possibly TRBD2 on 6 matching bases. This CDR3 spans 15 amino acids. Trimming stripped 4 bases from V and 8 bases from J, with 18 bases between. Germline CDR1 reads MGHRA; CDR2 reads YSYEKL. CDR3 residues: CASSPLGSQLDEQFF. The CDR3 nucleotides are TGCGCCAGCAGCCCTCTCGGGAGCCAATTAGATGAGCAGTTCTTC.

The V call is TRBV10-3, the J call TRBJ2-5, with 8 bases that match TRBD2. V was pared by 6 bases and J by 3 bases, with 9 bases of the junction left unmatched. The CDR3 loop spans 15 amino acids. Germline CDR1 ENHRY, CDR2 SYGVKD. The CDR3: CAIRDATSAKETQYF. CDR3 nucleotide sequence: TGTGCCATCAGGGACGCGACTAGCGCAAAAGAGACCCAGTACTTC.

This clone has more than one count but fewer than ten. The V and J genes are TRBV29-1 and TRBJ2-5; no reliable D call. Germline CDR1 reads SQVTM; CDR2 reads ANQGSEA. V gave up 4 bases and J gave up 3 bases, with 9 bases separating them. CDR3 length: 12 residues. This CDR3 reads CSVVGLEETQYF. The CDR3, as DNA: TGCAGCGTTGTAGGTCTCGAAGAGACCCAGTACTTC.

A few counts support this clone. In DNA form, the CDR3 reads TGTGCCAGCAGTTCCCGGGACCGGGTCCTGACTTTC. It specifies CASSSRDRVLTF. The J gene is TRBJ2-6, the V gene TRBV7-3; the D gene could be TRBD1 or TRBD2 (5 bases each). Germline V gene sequence: CDR1 SGHTA, CDR2 FQGTGA. V lost 6 bases, J lost 13 bases, and 13 bases lay in between. The CDR3 has 12 amino acids.

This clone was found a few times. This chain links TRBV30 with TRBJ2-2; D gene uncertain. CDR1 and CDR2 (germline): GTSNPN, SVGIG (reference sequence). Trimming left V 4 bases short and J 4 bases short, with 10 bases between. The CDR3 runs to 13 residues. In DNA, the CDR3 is TGTGCCTGGAAACCGACTGTCACCGGGGAGCTGTTTTTT. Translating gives CAWKPTVTGELFF.

The CDR3 DNA is TGTGCCAGCAGCCAAACTAGCGGGATGGGCAATGAGCAGTTCTTC. This encodes CASSQTSGMGNEQFF. This chain uses TRBV4-2 with TRBJ2-1; 10 bases agree with TRBD2. V lost 2 bases, J lost 6 bases, and 4 bases stayed unmatched. Germline loops: CDR1 LGHNA, CDR2 YNFKEQ. This CDR3 has 15 amino acids.

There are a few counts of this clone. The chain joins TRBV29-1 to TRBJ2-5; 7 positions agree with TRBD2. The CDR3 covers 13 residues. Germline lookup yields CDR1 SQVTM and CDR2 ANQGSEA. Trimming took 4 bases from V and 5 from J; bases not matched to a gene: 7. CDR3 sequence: CSVGAGDRETQYF. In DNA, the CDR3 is TGCAGCGTTGGGGCGGGAGACCGCGAGACCCAGTACTTC.

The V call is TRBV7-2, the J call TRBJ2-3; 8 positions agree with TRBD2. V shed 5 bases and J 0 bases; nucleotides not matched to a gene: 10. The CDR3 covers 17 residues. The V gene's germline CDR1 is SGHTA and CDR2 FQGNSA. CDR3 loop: CASSRSSASGSTDTQYF. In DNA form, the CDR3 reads TGTGCCAGCAGCCGTTCGTCGGCTAGCGGGAGCACAGATACGCAGTATTTT.

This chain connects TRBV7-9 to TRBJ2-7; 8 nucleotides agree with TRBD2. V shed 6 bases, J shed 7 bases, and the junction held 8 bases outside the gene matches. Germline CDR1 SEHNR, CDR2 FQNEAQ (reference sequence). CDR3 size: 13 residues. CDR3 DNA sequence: TGTGCCAGCAGATATAGCGGGATCGGTGAGCAGTACTTC. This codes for CASRYSGIGEQYF.

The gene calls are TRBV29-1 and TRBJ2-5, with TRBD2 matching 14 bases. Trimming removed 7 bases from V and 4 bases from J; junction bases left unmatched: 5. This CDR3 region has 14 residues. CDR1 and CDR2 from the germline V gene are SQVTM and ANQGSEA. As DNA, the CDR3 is TGCAGCGGTGGGACTAGCGGGAGCGGAGAGACCCAGTACTTC. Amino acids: CSGGTSGSGETQYF.

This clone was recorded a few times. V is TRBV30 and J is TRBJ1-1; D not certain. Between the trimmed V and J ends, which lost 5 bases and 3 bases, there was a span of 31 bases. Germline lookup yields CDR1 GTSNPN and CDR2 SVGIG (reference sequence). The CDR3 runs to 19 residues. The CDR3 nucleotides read TGTGCCTGGTGTAATGATCGTACGTTAACCCGACGGAGGGACACTGAAGCTTTCTTT. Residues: CAWCNDRTLTRRRDTEAFF.

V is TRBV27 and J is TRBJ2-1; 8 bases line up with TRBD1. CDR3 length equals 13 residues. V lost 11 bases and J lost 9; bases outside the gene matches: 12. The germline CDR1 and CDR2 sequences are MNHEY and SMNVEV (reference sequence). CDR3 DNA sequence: TGTGCCGTATCCGGGACAGGTTGGGCTGAGCAGTTCTTC. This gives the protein CAVSGTGWAEQFF.

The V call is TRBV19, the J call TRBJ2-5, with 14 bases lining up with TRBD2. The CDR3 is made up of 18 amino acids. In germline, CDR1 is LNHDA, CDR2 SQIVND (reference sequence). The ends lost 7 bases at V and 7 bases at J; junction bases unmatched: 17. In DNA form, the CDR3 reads TGTGCCAGTACCCCGACTAGCGGGAGGGACGGCAGTCGAATGACCCAGTACTTC. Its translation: CASTPTSGRDGSRMTQYF.

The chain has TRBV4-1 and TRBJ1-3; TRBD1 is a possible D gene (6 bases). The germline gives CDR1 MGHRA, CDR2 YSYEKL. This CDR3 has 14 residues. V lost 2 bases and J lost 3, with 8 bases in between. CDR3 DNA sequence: TGCGCCAGCAGCCAATCAGGGGATGGAAACACCATATATTTT. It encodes CASSQSGDGNTIYF.

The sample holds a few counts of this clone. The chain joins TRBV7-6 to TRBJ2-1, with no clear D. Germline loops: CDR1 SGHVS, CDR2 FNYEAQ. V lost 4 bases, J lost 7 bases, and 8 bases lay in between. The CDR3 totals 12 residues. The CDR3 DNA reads TGTGCCAGCAGCTCGAATGGGAATGAGCAGTTCTTC. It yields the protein CASSSNGNEQFF.